This T cell receptor beta chain originates from a study of T cell changes during pregnancy in multiple sclerosis. The CDR3 is made up of 14 amino acids. Trimming shortened V by 1 base and J by 6 bases, and 13 bases separated the two germline ends. Germline loops: CDR1 GTSNPN, CDR2 SVGIG (reference sequence). The data were produced by immunoSEQ multiplex PCR, yet TCRdb's version contains in-frame clones alone and is incomplete. Here the sample spans about 80,000 clones, 92% being singletons. Sequences were derived from peripheral blood, sampled before pregnancy. This TCR was sampled from a female donor with multiple sclerosis, enrolled in a pregnancy study. V and J are TRBV30 and TRBJ1-5, with TRBD1 as a possible D gene (6 bases). CDR3 residues: CAWSGVGGPQPQHF. CDR3 nucleotides: TGTGCCTGGAGTGGAGTCGGGGGGCCTCAGCCCCAGCATTTT.